The rows below give T cell receptor beta chains drawn from one sample of a study of CD8 T cells in ankylosing spondylitis. TCRdb analysed the 5' RACE reads with MiXCR anew, one entry per CDR3 protein. The data show over 700,000 distinct CDR3 sequences, around a fifth seen once. The sample consisted of blood, either unsorted or a sorted T cell fraction (not recorded which). These receptors came from a male donor with ankylosing spondylitis. Both conserved end residues are part of each CDR3. D genes are given only for firm matches. The size field is filled for only some rows; it gives once, few, many or a size class.

D gene: TRBD2; clone size: -; J gene: TRBJ2-7; V gene: TRBV9; CDR3 protein: CASNRAGEVYEQYF; CDR3 DNA: TGTGCCAGCAACCGAGCGGGAGAAGTCTACGAGCAGTACTTC
D gene: -; clone size: -; J gene: TRBJ2-7; V gene: TRBV5-1; CDR3 protein: CATSSQGGYEQYF; CDR3 DNA: TGCGCCACCAGTTCTCAGGGGGGATACGAGCAGTACTTC
D gene: TRBD1; clone size: few; J gene: TRBJ1-2; V gene: TRBV4-1; CDR3 protein: CASSQDRAGGLYGYTF; CDR3 DNA: TGCGCCAGCAGCCAAGATCGCGCAGGGGGTTTATATGGCTACACCTTC
D gene: -; clone size: -; J gene: TRBJ1-5; V gene: TRBV10-3; CDR3 protein: CATGGGGKMSNQPQHF; CDR3 DNA: TGTGCCACCGGGGGGGGGGGAAAGATGAGCAATCAGCCCCAGCATTTT
D gene: TRBD1; clone size: many; J gene: TRBJ2-1; V gene: TRBV7-9; CDR3 protein: CASSLFGTGFFIHEQFF; CDR3 DNA: TGTGCCAGCAGCTTATTTGGGACAGGGTTCTTTATCCATGAGCAGTTCTTC
D gene: TRBD1; clone size: -; J gene: TRBJ2-1; V gene: TRBV5-1; CDR3 protein: CASSRTMGQGAFVQWFF; CDR3 DNA: TGCGCCAGCAGCCGCACCATGGGACAGGGGGCTTTTGTGCAGTGGTTCTTC
D gene: TRBD1; clone size: few; J gene: TRBJ1-2; V gene: TRBV20-1; CDR3 protein: CSLGTGQFRGYTF; CDR3 DNA: TGCAGTCTCGGGACAGGGCAATTCCGCGGCTACACCTTC
D gene: -; clone size: -; J gene: TRBJ2-5; V gene: TRBV11-2; CDR3 protein: CASGFGGSARLQETQYF; CDR3 DNA: TGTGCCAGCGGGTTTGGGGGGTCAGCTCGACTCCAAGAGACCCAGTACTTC
D gene: -; clone size: -; J gene: TRBJ2-5; V gene: TRBV12-3/TRBV12-4; CDR3 protein: CASGRGSATVEETQYF; CDR3 DNA: TGTGCCAGCGGTCGGGGTAGCGCGACCGTTGAAGAGACCCAGTACTTC
D gene: -; clone size: -; J gene: TRBJ2-1; V gene: TRBV7-8; CDR3 protein: CASSPALKFNEQFF; CDR3 DNA: TGTGCCAGCAGCCCCGCTTTAAAGTTCAATGAGCAGTTCTTC
D gene: TRBD2; clone size: few; J gene: TRBJ2-1; V gene: TRBV7-8; CDR3 protein: CASSLVAGVRDEQFF; CDR3 DNA: TGTGCCAGCAGCTTAGTGGCGGGGGTTAGGGATGAGCAGTTCTTC
D gene: -; clone size: few; J gene: TRBJ1-4; V gene: TRBV7-9; CDR3 protein: CASSPFGEKLFF; CDR3 DNA: TGTGCCAGCAGCCCCTTCGGGGAAAAACTGTTTTTT
D gene: -; clone size: -; J gene: TRBJ1-1; V gene: TRBV12-3/TRBV12-4; CDR3 protein: CASSFGRGRGTEAFF; CDR3 DNA: TGTGCCAGCAGTTTCGGTCGGGGGCGGGGGACTGAAGCTTTCTTT
D gene: -; clone size: -; J gene: TRBJ2-7; V gene: TRBV30; CDR3 protein: CAWGRNEQYF; CDR3 DNA: TGTGCCTGGGGGAGGAACGAGCAGTACTTC
D gene: -; clone size: -; J gene: TRBJ2-7; V gene: TRBV2; CDR3 protein: CASSDGAPHEQYF; CDR3 DNA: TGTGCCAGCAGTGATGGGGCCCCCCACGAGCAGTACTTC
D gene: -; clone size: -; J gene: TRBJ1-1; V gene: TRBV7-6; CDR3 protein: CASSLGERLPHTEAFF; CDR3 DNA: TGTGCCAGCAGCTTAGGGGAAAGGTTACCACACACTGAAGCTTTCTTT
D gene: -; clone size: few; J gene: TRBJ2-3; V gene: TRBV29-1; CDR3 protein: CSVLPGPKGDTQYF; CDR3 DNA: TGCAGCGTACTACCTGGACCCAAAGGGGATACGCAGTATTTT
D gene: TRBD2; clone size: few; J gene: TRBJ2-1; V gene: TRBV7-2; CDR3 protein: CAGSMTSGPNEQFF; CDR3 DNA: TGTGCCGGAAGCATGACTAGCGGACCTAATGAGCAGTTCTTC
D gene: -; clone size: -; J gene: TRBJ1-2; V gene: TRBV5-6; CDR3 protein: CASSLPGPYYGYTF; CDR3 DNA: TGTGCCAGCAGCTTGCCAGGGCCCTACTATGGCTACACCTTC
D gene: TRBD2; clone size: -; J gene: TRBJ2-7; V gene: TRBV20-1; CDR3 protein: CSARIGTRSSYEQYF; CDR3 DNA: TGCAGTGCTAGAATCGGGACTAGGAGCTCCTACGAGCAGTACTTC
D gene: -; clone size: few; J gene: TRBJ2-7; V gene: TRBV9; CDR3 protein: CASSVSPEGEQYF; CDR3 DNA: TGTGCCAGCAGCGTCTCCCCAGAGGGCGAGCAGTACTTC
D gene: -; clone size: few; J gene: TRBJ1-4; V gene: TRBV20-1; CDR3 protein: CSASPPGNEKLFF; CDR3 DNA: TGCAGTGCCAGCCCGCCGGGGAATGAAAAACTGTTTTTT
D gene: TRBD2; clone size: many; J gene: TRBJ2-7; V gene: TRBV3-1; CDR3 protein: CASSLGLAVQEQYF; CDR3 DNA: TGTGCCAGCAGCTTGGGACTAGCGGTCCAAGAGCAGTACTTC
D gene: TRBD2; clone size: -; J gene: TRBJ2-4; V gene: TRBV18; CDR3 protein: CASSPTTGGGYVAKNIQYF; CDR3 DNA: TGTGCCAGCTCACCCACCACGGGGGGAGGATACGTAGCCAAAAACATTCAGTACTTC
D gene: -; clone size: -; J gene: TRBJ2-1; V gene: TRBV27; CDR3 protein: CASSVKSSSYNEQFF; CDR3 DNA: TGTGCCAGCAGTGTAAAAAGTAGCTCCTACAATGAGCAGTTCTTC
D gene: -; clone size: -; J gene: TRBJ2-1; V gene: TRBV13; CDR3 protein: CASSLWVSTYNEQFF; CDR3 DNA: TGTGCCAGCAGCCTTTGGGTTAGCACCTACAATGAGCAGTTCTTC
D gene: -; clone size: few; J gene: TRBJ2-7; V gene: TRBV5-1; CDR3 protein: CASSPRWGPYEQYF; CDR3 DNA: TGCGCCAGCAGCCCTAGGTGGGGCCCCTACGAGCAGTACTTC
D gene: TRBD1; clone size: few; J gene: TRBJ2-1; V gene: TRBV29-1; CDR3 protein: CSVVTGQGAFALYNEQFF; CDR3 DNA: TGCAGCGTTGTTACGGGACAGGGGGCGTTTGCCCTTTACAATGAGCAGTTCTTC
D gene: -; clone size: -; J gene: TRBJ2-7; V gene: TRBV20-1; CDR3 protein: CSASADGSYEQYF; CDR3 DNA: TGCAGTGCTAGTGCGGACGGTTCCTACGAGCAGTACTTC
D gene: TRBD1; clone size: -; J gene: TRBJ1-1; V gene: TRBV30; CDR3 protein: CAWSMGGRGTEAFF; CDR3 DNA: TGTGCCTGGAGTATGGGGGGCAGGGGGACTGAAGCTTTCTTT
D gene: -; clone size: -; J gene: TRBJ2-6; V gene: TRBV2; CDR3 protein: CASSEGTFSGANVLTF; CDR3 DNA: TGTGCCAGCAGTGAAGGGACATTCTCTGGGGCCAACGTCCTGACTTTC
D gene: -; clone size: many; J gene: TRBJ2-7; V gene: TRBV29-1; CDR3 protein: CSVDLGAGNEQYF; CDR3 DNA: TGCAGCGTTGATTTGGGGGCGGGAAACGAGCAGTACTTC
D gene: TRBD2; clone size: few; J gene: TRBJ2-1; V gene: TRBV5-1; CDR3 protein: CASSSRRTSGSYNEQFF; CDR3 DNA: TGCGCCAGCAGCTCTCGGCGGACTAGCGGGAGTTACAATGAGCAGTTCTTC
D gene: -; clone size: few; J gene: TRBJ1-1; V gene: TRBV7-3; CDR3 protein: CASSLMGLGGGANTEAFF; CDR3 DNA: TGTGCCAGCAGCTTAATGGGGTTAGGAGGGGGGGCGAACACTGAAGCTTTCTTT
D gene: -; clone size: few; J gene: TRBJ1-4; V gene: TRBV25-1; CDR3 protein: CASRWAADEKLFF; CDR3 DNA: TGTGCCTCCAGGTGGGCCGCGGATGAAAAACTGTTTTTT
D gene: -; clone size: many; J gene: TRBJ2-3; V gene: TRBV29-1; CDR3 protein: CSVEPGSTDTQYF; CDR3 DNA: TGCAGCGTTGAACCCGGGAGCACAGATACGCAGTATTTT
D gene: -; clone size: few; J gene: TRBJ2-1; V gene: TRBV11-2; CDR3 protein: CASIPRERPHNEQFF; CDR3 DNA: TGTGCCAGCATCCCCAGGGAGCGGCCTCACAATGAGCAGTTCTTC
D gene: TRBD2; clone size: few; J gene: TRBJ2-3; V gene: TRBV20-1; CDR3 protein: CSARARGPPGGDTQYF; CDR3 DNA: TGCAGTGCTAGAGCGCGGGGGCCACCGGGAGGGGATACGCAGTATTTT
D gene: -; clone size: few; J gene: TRBJ2-7; V gene: TRBV30; CDR3 protein: CAWTGTASYEQYF; CDR3 DNA: TGTGCCTGGACTGGCACCGCGTCCTACGAGCAGTACTTC
D gene: -; clone size: few; J gene: TRBJ1-1; V gene: TRBV7-9; CDR3 protein: CASSLTTFEAFF; CDR3 DNA: TGTGCCAGCAGCCTCACAACCTTCGAAGCTTTCTTT
D gene: -; clone size: -; J gene: TRBJ2-2; V gene: TRBV10-3; CDR3 protein: CAISARGLTNTGELFF; CDR3 DNA: TGTGCCATCAGCGCGAGAGGCTTGACGAACACCGGGGAGCTGTTTTTT
D gene: -; clone size: -; J gene: TRBJ2-5; V gene: TRBV28; CDR3 protein: CASSLNAQETQYF; CDR3 DNA: TGTGCCAGCAGTTTAAACGCACAAGAGACCCAGTACTTC
D gene: -; clone size: -; J gene: TRBJ2-7; V gene: TRBV11-2; CDR3 protein: CASSILRDTEQYF; CDR3 DNA: TGTGCCAGCAGCATACTCCGGGACACAGAGCAGTACTTC
D gene: -; clone size: -; J gene: TRBJ1-1; V gene: TRBV5-1; CDR3 protein: CASSFSRQAEAFF; CDR3 DNA: TGCGCCAGCAGCTTCAGCCGACAGGCTGAAGCTTTCTTT
D gene: -; clone size: few; J gene: TRBJ2-3; V gene: TRBV10-3; CDR3 protein: CAISESSHSTDTQYF; CDR3 DNA: TGTGCCATCAGTGAGTCGTCACACTCCACAGATACGCAGTATTTT
D gene: TRBD1; clone size: -; J gene: TRBJ1-1; V gene: TRBV29-1; CDR3 protein: CSAGTGPLNTEAFF; CDR3 DNA: TGCAGCGCTGGGACAGGGCCCTTGAACACTGAAGCTTTCTTT
D gene: TRBD1; clone size: -; J gene: TRBJ2-7; V gene: TRBV5-1; CDR3 protein: CASSLFPRQGTYEQYF; CDR3 DNA: TGCGCCAGCAGCTTGTTCCCAAGACAGGGCACCTACGAGCAGTACTTC
D gene: TRBD2; clone size: -; J gene: TRBJ2-3; V gene: TRBV11-2; CDR3 protein: CASSLGWTSGSGDTQYF; CDR3 DNA: TGTGCCAGCAGCTTAGGGTGGACTAGCGGGAGTGGGGATACGCAGTATTTT
D gene: TRBD2; clone size: -; J gene: TRBJ2-1; V gene: TRBV9; CDR3 protein: CASSRTSGGLPEREQFF; CDR3 DNA: TGTGCCAGCAGTCGGACTAGCGGGGGGCTCCCGGAGAGGGAGCAGTTCTTC
D gene: TRBD2; clone size: -; J gene: TRBJ2-3; V gene: TRBV25-1; CDR3 protein: CASSVLAGTQYF; CDR3 DNA: TGTGCCAGCAGTGTACTAGCGGGGACGCAGTATTTT